This section outlines one T cell receptor beta chain sequence together with its context. Its cognate antigen is unknown. This specimen comes from a study of T cell responses to AZD1222 COVID-19 vaccine. Study observations and caveats: Across spike, vaccine-associated CD4 TCRs were found, dominant at 160-218 and 743-854.

The protocol was immunoSEQ multiplex PCR, while the TCRdb copy is restricted to in-frame clones and leaves out a portion. Of approximately 180,000 clones listed, roughly 92% are singletons. This CDR3 comprises 15 residues. V lost 4 bases and J lost 2; bases outside the gene matches: 3. Per the germline V gene, CDR1 is SGHNT and CDR2 is YYREEE (reference sequence). Material: peripheral blood, obtained on day 0 of AZD1222 vaccination. V is TRBV5-4 and J is TRBJ2-1; TRBD1 matches at 10 bases. This TCR derives from an adult in good health. This CDR3 reads CASSVGTGAYNEQFF. The CDR3 region has the DNA TGTGCCAGCAGCGTCGGGACAGGGGCCTACAATGAGCAGTTCTTC.